Listed here is a single T cell receptor beta chain. It has no known antigen specificity. No base quality values were provided; no much bigger clone lies one nucleotide off. The sample belongs to a study of response to subunit inactivated influenza vaccine (dated by TCRdb to the late 2010s). With respect to the entire study: Deep quantitative T cell receptor repertoire profiling was used in the study to track responses to a trivalent subunit inactivated influenza vaccine. What the authors observed across the whole study: The authors proposed that each seasonal influenza vaccination may bring in only a limited number of new T cells.

Receptors were amplified or captured by RT-PCR. The listed sequencing device is Illumina HiSeq 2500. The public reads were reanalyzed by TCRdb: fastp trimming at Q25, MiXCR alignment, in-frame beta chains only. Records with the same CDR3 protein are collapsed into one entry carrying the most frequent genes and DNA. The sample data list about 500,000 distinct CDR3 sequences, and approximately 15% of these were observed just once. The ten largest make up 2.5% to 3.5% of the sample. The germline V gene yields LGHNA for CDR1 and YNFKEQ for CDR2. Deletion took 1 base off V and 9 bases off J, with a span of 16 bases between the germline ends. Reading from cysteine to phenylalanine, the CDR3 counts 15 amino acids. Only the CDR3 DNA stays, 45 bases, in frame from base 1.

The TCR sequence derives from a man aged 50 to 75 who received an inactivated influenza vaccine. Donor details come from another sample of the same person, matched by shared clones. The source was CD4+ T cells sorted from PBMCs, collected approximately 25 months after vaccination. The chain is made from TRBV4-2 and TRBJ2-1; the D gene cannot be resolved reliably. The CDR3 region: CASSQVTASMGEQFF. The DNA sequence is given as TGTGCCAGCAGCCAAGTAACGGCTTCGATGGGTGAGCAGTTCTTC.